The 21 T cell receptor beta chains listed next were all sequenced from one sample in a study of T-cell reconstitution after alpha-beta-depleted transplantation in children. Unique molecular identifiers were incorporated into the prepared TCRbeta library. TCRdb re-called the PCR reads through MiXCR, storing one row per CDR3 protein. Of just over 950,000 distinct CDR3 sequences in the sample, about 29% were seen once. The sample here was PBMCs, mostly from graft donor cells, taken 360 days after TCRalphabeta/CD19-depleted stem cell transplant. The receptors come from a boy younger than two who had a stem cell transplant for SCID, so the T cells may come from the graft donor.

The CDR3 spells CASSQMSASAYEQYF. The CDR3 DNA follows: TGCGCCAGCAGCCAAATGTCCGCTTCGGCCTACGAGCAGTACTTC. The V call is TRBV4-1, the J call TRBJ2-7; D gene uncertain. This CDR3 is built from 15 residues. The V gene lost 2 bases and the J gene lost 2 bases, with 13 bases spanning the gap. Germline V CDR1 and CDR2: MGHRA, YSYEKL.

This clonotype was seen more than once but under ten times. The chain recombines TRBV11-3 with TRBJ2-1, with D possibly TRBD2 on 5 matching bases. CDR1 SGHNT and CDR2 YENEEA come from the germline V gene. Trimming pared 5 bases from V and 5 bases from J, leaving 16 bases between. The CDR3 spans 15 residues. CDR3 DNA sequence: TGTGCCAGCAGCCCCCGGGGTACGCGTGACAATGAGCAGTTCTTC. Residues: CASSPRGTRDNEQFF.

The sample holds a few counts of this clonotype. The V gene is TRBV29-1, the J gene TRBJ2-1; TRBD1 aligns across 7 bases. The length of the CDR3 is 14 residues. V was pared by 3 bases and J by 7 bases, with 9 bases of the junction left unmatched. Germline CDR1 and CDR2: SQVTM and ANQGSEA. The CDR3 protein is CSVDSKQGRNEQFF. The CDR3 DNA is TGCAGCGTTGATTCAAAACAGGGGAGAAATGAGCAGTTCTTC.

The V gene is TRBV12-3 or TRBV12-4, the J gene TRBJ2-2, with a possible D match to TRBD1 (6 bases). This CDR3 contains 15 residues. Trimming pared 5 bases from V and 6 bases from J, leaving 16 bases between. Written as DNA, the CDR3 is TGTGCCAGCAGTCCCGGGACACTCCGAGCCGGGGAGCTGTTTTTT. Amino acids: CASSPGTLRAGELFF.

J is TRBJ2-6 and V is TRBV9; 10 nucleotides agree with TRBD1. Trimming took 4 bases from V and 1 from J; bases not matched to a gene: 8. Per germline, CDR1 SGDLS and CDR2 YYNGEE. This CDR3 is 18 amino acids long. For the CDR3, the DNA is TGTGCCAGCAGCATGCGGGGACAGGGGCGGTCTGGGGCCAACGTCCTGACTTTC. It is translated as CASSMRGQGRSGANVLTF. Using reference TRBV9 and TRBJ2-6 for the parts outside the CDR3, the full variable domain is DSGVTQTPKHLITATGQRVTLRCSPRSGDLSVYWYQQSLDQGLQFLIQYYNGEERAKGNILERFSAQQFPDLHSELNLSSLELGDSALYFCASSMRGQGRSGANVLTFGAGSRLTVL.

The chain carries TRBV5-1 and TRBJ1-4; TRBD1 is a possible D gene (5 bases). The CDR3 runs 16 residues. Germline V gene lookup returns CDR1 SGHRS and CDR2 YFSETQ. The germline V and J ends were trimmed by 4 bases and 0 bases, with 13 bases remaining between them. CDR3 sequence: CASSPGTSSTNEKLFF. The CDR3 bases are TGCGCCAGCAGCCCCGGGACTTCCTCAACTAATGAAAAACTGTTTTTT.

This rearrangement joins TRBV29-1 to TRBJ2-3, with 7 bases identical to TRBD2. CDR1 is SQVTM and CDR2 is ANQGSEA in the germline V gene. V shed 2 bases and J 4 bases; nucleotides not matched to a gene: 9. The CDR3 is 15 amino acids. The CDR3 loop reads CSVERETSFPDTQYF. Here the CDR3 DNA reads TGCAGCGTTGAAAGGGAGACTAGCTTTCCAGATACGCAGTATTTT.

The chain employs TRBV9 and TRBJ2-7; 9 bases fit TRBD1. J was trimmed by 2 bases and V by 4 bases; bases with no gene match: 7. This CDR3 region has 15 residues. Germline CDR1 and CDR2: SGDLS and YYNGEE. The CDR3 reads CASSMGGQGTYEQYF. The CDR3 DNA sequence: TGTGCCAGCAGCATGGGGGGACAGGGAACCTACGAGCAGTACTTC. Complete variable domain (other parts from reference TRBV9 and TRBJ2-7): DSGVTQTPKHLITATGQRVTLRCSPRSGDLSVYWYQQSLDQGLQFLIQYYNGEERAKGNILERFSAQQFPDLHSELNLSSLELGDSALYFCASSMGGQGTYEQYFGPGTRLTVT.

The chain carries TRBV24-1 and TRBJ2-7; the D is unclear. This CDR3 is 16 amino acids long. V was shortened by 4 bases and J by 2 bases, with 17 bases between the two germline ends. The germline V gene encodes CDR1 KGHDR and CDR2 SFDVKD. CDR3 DNA sequence: TGTGCCACCAGTGACTTGCCAAGGAACTGCCCCTACGAGCAGTACTTC. Protein: CATSDLPRNCPYEQYF.

This clonotype has only a few counts. The gene calls are TRBV24-1 and TRBJ2-2; D gene unclear. Trimming removed 0 bases at V and 7 bases at J, with 2 bases between. Germline assignment: CDR1 KGHDR and CDR2 SFDVKD. This CDR3 spans 12 amino acids. CDR3 sequence (DNA): TGTGCCACCAGTGATTTGCTCGGGGAGCTGTTTTTT. Protein product: CATSDLLGELFF.

The chain recombines TRBV4-2 with TRBJ1-1; tentative D call: TRBD1 (6 bases). Per the germline V gene, CDR1 is LGHNA and CDR2 is YNFKEQ. Trimming shortened V by 8 bases and J by 11 bases, and 18 bases separated the two germline ends. CDR3 length equals 12 residues. The CDR3 DNA sequence: TGTGCCAGCTCTGGGGGGCTCGGTACGGCTTTCTTT. The encoded protein is CASSGGLGTAFF.

There are a few counts of this clonotype. The CDR3 sequence: CASSESQRRAFF. The CDR3 DNA reads as TGTGCCAGCAGTGAATCACAGCGACGGGCTTTCTTT. The V and J genes are TRBV25-1 and TRBJ1-1; D is ambiguous. Germline V gene data show CDR1 as MGHDK and CDR2 as SYGVNS. V gave up 1 base and J gave up 11 bases, with 11 bases separating them. CDR3 length equals 12 residues.

The chain combines TRBV20-1 with TRBJ2-7; the D gene could be TRBD1 or TRBD2 (7 bases each). V dropped 3 bases and J dropped 1 base, with 25 bases sitting between them. Germline CDR1 DFQATT, CDR2 SNEGSKA (reference sequence). This CDR3 comprises 18 residues. The CDR3: CSASSAQGGLRESYEQYF. CDR3 bases: TGCAGTGCTAGTAGCGCCCAGGGGGGGTTAAGGGAATCCTACGAGCAGTACTTC.

A few counts support this clonotype. The gene calls are TRBV15 and TRBJ2-1, with D possibly TRBD2 on 5 matching bases. This CDR3 spans 16 amino acids. Looked up from germline, CDR1 is LNHNV and CDR2 is YYDKDF (reference sequence). The germline V and J ends were trimmed by 7 bases and 9 bases, with 25 bases remaining between them. The CDR3 protein is CATTPTPSGPGIEQFF. CDR3 coding DNA: TGTGCCACCACCCCTACCCCGAGCGGCCCGGGTATTGAGCAGTTCTTC.

This clonotype was seen a few times. The rearrangement joins TRBV2 to TRBJ1-2; unclear D gene. The V end lost 4 bases, the J end lost 4 bases, and 16 bases lay between the germline ends. Germline V gene data show CDR1 as SNHLY and CDR2 as FYNNEI. CDR3 length equals 15 residues. As DNA, the CDR3 is TGTGCCAGCAGTGTGAGCCTAGTGGTCTTCTATGGCTACACCTTC. Translating it yields CASSVSLVVFYGYTF.

This clonotype was recorded a few times. This sequence joins TRBV5-6 and TRBJ2-1; D perhaps matches TRBD1 (6 bases). Between the trimmed V and J ends, which lost 0 bases and 8 bases, there was a span of 15 bases. The CDR3 covers 15 residues. Germline CDR1 is SGHDT and CDR2 is YYEEEE. In nucleotides, the CDR3 is TGTGCCAGCAGCTTGGGGGGGCGCGTTGGGGATGAGCAGTTCTTC. Residues: CASSLGGRVGDEQFF.

This chain joins TRBV12-3 or TRBV12-4 and TRBJ2-5, with D unresolved. Trimming took 6 bases from V and 3 from J, leaving 17 bases between them. The length of the CDR3 is 15 residues. This CDR3 reads CASSPPPPAEETQYF. CDR3 sequence (DNA): TGTGCCAGCAGCCCTCCACCCCCGGCAGAAGAGACCCAGTACTTC.

The table lists this clonotype with a few counts. The genes are TRBV10-3 and TRBJ2-1; weak D call: TRBD1 (6 bases). The V and J ends lost 5 bases and 2 bases respectively, with 13 bases between them. This CDR3 spans 15 amino acids. Germline V gene sequence: CDR1 ENHRY, CDR2 SYGVKD. Written as DNA, the CDR3 is TGTGCCATCAGTCGACAGGCCTCCGCCTACAATGAGCAGTTCTTC. This gives the protein CAISRQASAYNEQFF.

This clonotype was seen repeatedly, ten times or more. CDR3: CASSSSGGAVRWNEQFF. The CDR3 nucleotides are TGTGCCAGCAGCTCAAGCGGGGGGGCTGTTCGGTGGAATGAGCAGTTCTTC. The chain is built from TRBV5-4 and TRBJ2-1; 10 bases line up with TRBD2. This CDR3 has 17 amino acids. Germline V gene sequence: CDR1 SGHNT, CDR2 YYREEE (reference sequence). V gave up 3 bases and J gave up 7 bases; unmatched junction bases: 13.

This chain joins TRBV10-3 and TRBJ2-1; 9 nucleotides agree with TRBD1. The CDR3 consists of 15 residues. Looked up from germline, CDR1 is ENHRY and CDR2 is SYGVKD. J gave up 8 bases and V 4 bases, and 9 bases lay outside the gene matches. Written as DNA, the CDR3 is TGTGCCATCAGTGTTGAACAGGGGGCGGGCGATGAGCAGTTCTTC. Protein: CAISVEQGAGDEQFF.

Only a few counts were recorded for this clonotype. The rearrangement joins TRBV9 to TRBJ2-3, with TRBD2 matching over 10 bases. The trim removed 3 bases at V and 0 bases at J, leaving 4 bases unmatched. This CDR3 region has 16 residues. Per germline, CDR1 SGDLS and CDR2 YYNGEE. The CDR3 sequence: CASSALAGDSTDTQYF. CDR3 coding DNA: TGTGCCAGCAGCGCTCTAGCGGGGGATAGCACAGATACGCAGTATTTT.